These 16 T cell receptor beta chains were all obtained from the same sample, sequenced in a study of cytomegalovirus exposure and HLA in healthy donors. In the PCR, 60 Vbeta and 13 Jbeta primers were used. The assay was immunoSEQ multiplex PCR, and TCRdb's table has in-frame clones only and misses some. The data hold approximately 120,000 clones, with around 70% observed a single time. Sequencing was done on a sample of PBMCs. The receptors were gathered from a young man in good health and CMV-seronegative.

The gene calls are TRBV19 and TRBJ1-2; no firm D call. This CDR3 is built from 14 residues. Germline CDR1 reads LNHDA; CDR2 reads SQIVND (reference sequence). V was trimmed by 7 bases and J by 3 bases, leaving 15 bases between them. The CDR3 DNA sequence: TGTGCCAGTAAGGGCGTGGAGGACCACTATGGCTACACCTTC. Residues: CASKGVEDHYGYTF.

As for this clone: Relative to the germline gene, one junction end is altered; a read error may explain this. The chain uses TRBV4-1 and TRBJ2-3, with TRBD2 matching 7 bases. This CDR3 has 15 residues. The V gene's germline CDR1 is MGHRA and CDR2 YSYEKL. The CDR3 region is CASSQGGTPPDAQYF. The CDR3 nucleotides read TGCGCCAGCAGCCAGGGGGGGACCCCCCCAGATGCGCAGTATTTT.

The V call is TRBV18, the J call TRBJ1-5; TRBD1 matches 7 bases. With 3 bases clipped from V and 3 bases from J, the junction kept 5 bases outside the gene matches. Germline CDR1 is KGHSH and CDR2 is LQKENI. CDR3 size: 15 residues. CDR3 sequence reads: CASSPPGQANQPQHF. As DNA, the CDR3 is TGTGCCAGCTCACCCCCCGGACAGGCCAATCAGCCCCAGCATTTT.

Comments on this clone: The identical CDR3 is also encoded by other nucleotide sequences in the sample. This chain joins TRBV6-5 and TRBJ1-1; D is possibly TRBD1 (5 bases). CDR1 and CDR2 (germline): MNHEY, SVGAGI. The CDR3 length is 14 residues. The V gene lost 0 bases and the J gene lost 2 bases, with 7 bases spanning the gap. CDR3 nucleotide sequence: TGTGCCAGCAGTTACTCGGGGGGAAACACTGAAGCTTTCTTT. Translating gives CASSYSGGNTEAFF.

This chain connects TRBV9 to TRBJ1-3; no clear D. With 0 bases removed from V and 2 bases from J, the gap between germline ends came to 6 bases. The CDR3 consists of 14 residues. The germline CDR1 and CDR2 sequences are SGDLS and YYNGEE. The CDR3 DNA reads TGTGCCAGCAGCGTAGCCAACACTGGAAACACCATATATTTT. Translation: CASSVANTGNTIYF. The whole variable domain, remainder taken from reference TRBV9 and TRBJ1-3, is DSGVTQTPKHLITATGQRVTLRCSPRSGDLSVYWYQQSLDQGLQFLIQYYNGEERAKGNILERFSAQQFPDLHSELNLSSLELGDSALYFCASSVANTGNTIYFGEGSWLTVV.

The CDR3 spells CASRRSGEPNEQYF. In nucleotides, the CDR3 is TGTGCCAGCAGGAGGTCAGGGGAGCCTAACGAGCAGTACTTC. V and J are TRBV13 and TRBJ2-7; D might be TRBD1 (6 bases). CDR3 length: 14 amino acids. Germline assignment: CDR1 PRHDT and CDR2 FYEKMQ (reference sequence). V was shortened by 6 bases and J by 5 bases, with 17 bases between the two germline ends.

V gene TRBV4-2 combines with J gene TRBJ1-2; 9 nucleotides line up with TRBD1. The CDR3 consists of 13 residues. Losses at the gene ends were 4 bases for V and 6 bases for J; bases not matched to a gene: 3. The germline V gene encodes CDR1 LGHNA and CDR2 YNFKEQ. As DNA, the CDR3 is TGTGCCAGCAGCCGAAGACAGGGGGATGGCTACACCTTC. Its translation is CASSRRQGDGYTF.

This clone has just one count. J is TRBJ2-1 and V is TRBV11-3; 9 nucleotides agree with TRBD2. In germline, CDR1 is SGHNT, CDR2 YENEEA. The junction had 10 bases not matched to a gene; V was cut back by 1 base and J by 12 bases. The CDR3 has 15 residues. DNA for the CDR3: TGTGCCAGCAGCTTAGGAATAGCGGGAGAAGTTACGCAGTTCTTC. This sequence encodes CASSLGIAGEVTQFF.

The V and J genes are TRBV7-3 and TRBJ2-2; 13 bases map to TRBD2. The CDR3 totals 13 residues. Per germline, CDR1 SGHTA and CDR2 FQGTGA. The junction had 4 bases not matched to a gene; V was cut back by 4 bases and J by 14 bases. The CDR3 loop is CASSSGLAGDLFF. For the CDR3, the DNA is TGTGCCAGCAGCTCAGGACTAGCGGGAGACCTGTTTTTT.

The chain is built from TRBV15 and TRBJ1-1; 9 bases fit TRBD1. V lost 4 bases, J lost 3 bases, and 3 bases stayed unmatched. Germline V lookup: CDR1 LNHNV, CDR2 YYDKDF (reference sequence). The CDR3 runs 14 residues. The CDR3 sequence is CATSIDRGDTEAFF. CDR3 DNA sequence: TGTGCCACCAGCATCGACAGGGGGGACACTGAAGCTTTCTTT.

V and J are TRBV13 and TRBJ2-1; 10 nucleotides align to TRBD2. CDR1 PRHDT and CDR2 FYEKMQ come from the germline V gene (reference sequence). Losses at the gene ends were 2 bases for V and 7 bases for J; bases not matched to a gene: 2. The CDR3 runs to 14 residues. CDR3 nucleotides: TGTGCCAGCAGCTTACTAGCGGGGGAGAATGAGCAGTTCTTC. It yields the protein CASSLLAGENEQFF.

The chain carries TRBV7-8 and TRBJ1-1, with D tentatively TRBD1 (5 bases). V shed 3 bases and J shed 2 bases, with 10 bases lying between them. This CDR3 comprises 14 residues. The germline V gene encodes CDR1 SGHVS and CDR2 FQNEAQ. CDR3: CASSFLQVNTEAFF. CDR3 coding DNA: TGTGCCAGCAGCTTTTTACAGGTTAACACTGAAGCTTTCTTT. Variable domain in full (rest from reference TRBV7-8 and TRBJ1-1): GAGVSQSPRYKVAKRGQDVALRCDPISGHVSLFWYQQALGQGPEFLTYFQNEAQLDKSGLPSDRFFAERPEGSVSTLKIQRTQQEDSAVYLCASSFLQVNTEAFFGQGTRLTVV.

This chain connects TRBV4-1 to TRBJ1-1; tentatively, D is TRBD1 (5 bases). The CDR3 runs 15 residues. Germline values: CDR1 MGHRA, CDR2 YSYEKL. Trimming stripped 3 bases from V and 1 base from J, with 12 bases between. The CDR3 nucleotides are TGCGCCAGCAGCCAGATTACAGGAGCGAACACTGAAGCTTTCTTT. Residues: CASSQITGANTEAFF.

This clone showed up just once. The rearrangement uses TRBV7-9 and TRBJ2-1; 9 bases are shared with TRBD2. The J segment lost 6 bases and the V segment lost 2 bases, leaving 8 bases of the junction unmatched. In germline, CDR1 is SEHNR, CDR2 FQNEAQ (reference sequence). The CDR3 loop spans 16 amino acids. The CDR3 DNA reads TGTGCCAGCAGCTTACCCTCGCGGGGGGGTAGCAATGAGCAGTTCTTC. Its protein is CASSLPSRGGSNEQFF.

This clone has more than one count but fewer than ten. The chain carries TRBV6-1 and TRBJ2-1, with TRBD1 matching over 7 bases. The junction had 13 bases not matched to a gene; V was cut back by 10 bases and J by 7 bases. The CDR3 covers 14 residues. Germline CDR1 and CDR2: MNHNS and SASEGT. The CDR3 spells CATYTGDNRNEQFF. In nucleotides, the CDR3 is TGTGCCACCTATACAGGGGACAATCGGAATGAGCAGTTCTTC.

V is TRBV6-6 and J is TRBJ2-5, with D perhaps matching TRBD1 (6 bases). The CDR3 runs to 15 residues. The germline V gene has CDR1 MNHNY and CDR2 SVGAGI (reference sequence). V lost 4 bases and J 2 bases, leaving 14 bases between the germline ends. The CDR3 here is CASSLGGVGQETQYF. The CDR3 nucleotides are TGTGCCAGCAGTTTAGGGGGAGTTGGGCAAGAGACCCAGTACTTC.